This T cell receptor (beta chain) was obtained from a study of blood T cells in healthy people across ages. Concerning this clonotype itself: Its cognate antigen is unknown.

Overall study findings and caveats: Estimates of total diversity, which came from one million sequenced T cells, were considered to be underestimates. Both naive CD4+ cell counts and diversity were greater in long-lived donors than in aged donors.

A second about 7 to 11 cycle PCR used barcoded and J-beta primers. Researchers report that a template-switch adaptor with 12 random nucleotides tagged each cDNA molecule. TCRdb independently ran MiXCR on the 5' RACE reads; one entry per CDR3 protein. The sample records about 930,000 distinct CDR3 sequences, 25% to 30% being singletons. Trimming shortened V by 8 bases and J by 3 bases, and 10 bases separated the two germline ends. The CDR3 has 12 amino acids. A further study also used this sample, focusing on T cells of mothers and their children. That work adds: Slightly higher overlap, not significant, was seen in related mother-child pairs than in unrelated pairs.

This rearrangement joins TRBV12-3 or TRBV12-4 to TRBJ2-5; either TRBD1 or TRBD2 may supply D (5 bases each). The origin of this receptor is a woman aged 40 to 55 in good health. Sequencing was carried out using blood. CDR3 protein: CASYGAEETQYF. The CDR3, as DNA: TGTGCCAGCTACGGGGCGGAAGAGACCCAGTACTTC.